Sequencing of this TCR beta chain was carried out in a study of blood T cell repertoires in COVID-19. Study summary: Acute and convalescent COVID-19 samples came from the United States, Italy and Spain.

TCRdb's table, derived via immunoSEQ multiplex PCR, lists solely in-frame clones and lacks some. This table holds some 150,000 clones, about nine tenths found once. The germline CDR1 and CDR2 sequences are MDHEN and SYDVKM. Between the trimmed V and J ends, which lost 6 bases and 0 bases, there was a span of 15 bases. The CDR3 totals 16 residues. In this sample, this clone turned up a few times. V gene TRBV28 combines with J gene TRBJ2-4, with TRBD1 as a possible D gene (5 bases). The sequence came from a woman aged 70-85 years with acute or convalescent COVID-19. The sample comprised peripheral blood. Written as DNA, the CDR3 is TGTGCCAGCAGCCCACAGGAGAGACTAGCCAAAAACATTCAGTACTTC. Translation: CASSPQERLAKNIQYF.